The 26 T cell receptor beta chains presented below share a single source sample, sequenced in a study of T cell responses to AZD1222 COVID-19 vaccine. The method was immunoSEQ multiplex PCR; TCRdb's version includes in-frame clones alone and lacks a portion of them. Among 120,000 to 150,000 clones listed, about 90% were seen once. Source: peripheral blood, taken on day 0 of AZD1222 vaccination. These receptor sequences come from an adult in good health.

J is TRBJ2-1 and V is TRBV7-9; 8 bases are shared with TRBD2. Germline V gene sequence: CDR1 SEHNR, CDR2 FQNEAQ (reference sequence). The CDR3 is made up of 16 amino acids. Trimming at V came to 4 bases and at J to 4 bases, leaving 9 bases not matched to a gene. CDR3 region: CASSSQSGRSYNEQFF. The CDR3 coding sequence is TGTGCCAGCAGCTCCCAAAGCGGGAGAAGTTACAATGAGCAGTTCTTC.

The chain joins TRBV27 to TRBJ2-2; 10 nucleotides line up with TRBD2. There are 17 residues in the CDR3. Germline CDR1 MNHEY, CDR2 SMNVEV (reference sequence). Trimming removed 5 bases from V and 4 bases from J; junction bases left unmatched: 10. The DNA for the CDR3 is TGTGCCAGCAGTCGGACTAGCGGCCCGGGGGGCACCGGGGAGCTGTTTTTT. Translation gives CASSRTSGPGGTGELFF.

V usage is TRBV28 and J usage is TRBJ1-1; a possible D gene is TRBD1 (5 bases). Between the trimmed V and J ends, which lost 6 bases and 3 bases, there was a span of 20 bases. Germline V lookup: CDR1 MDHEN, CDR2 SYDVKM. This CDR3 has 16 residues. The CDR3 loop reads CASRLTGVPRDTEAFF. The CDR3 nucleotides are TGTGCCAGCAGACTTACAGGAGTCCCGAGGGACACTGAAGCTTTCTTT.

The V call is TRBV5-6, the J call TRBJ1-5; possible D gene TRBD1, 5 bases. Trimming left V 0 bases short and J 5 bases short, with 9 bases between. The CDR3 is made up of 14 amino acids. Per the germline V gene, CDR1 is SGHDT and CDR2 is YYEEEE. CDR3: CASSLGQIYQPQHF. CDR3 nucleotides: TGTGCCAGCAGCTTGGGACAGATATATCAGCCCCAGCATTTT. The whole variable domain, remainder taken from reference TRBV5-6 and TRBJ1-5, is DAGVTQSPTHLIKTRGQQVTLRCSPKSGHDTVSWYQQALGQGPQFIFQYYEEEERQRGNFPDRFSGHQFPNYSSELNVNALLLGDSALYLCASSLGQIYQPQHFGDGTRLSIL.

This clone was detected only once. The V call is TRBV7-9, the J call TRBJ1-5; D gene uncertain. The CDR3 loop spans 15 amino acids. Germline assignment: CDR1 SEHNR and CDR2 FQNEAQ (reference sequence). V was pared by 1 base and J by 3 bases, with 10 bases between. DNA for the CDR3: TGTGCCAGCAGCTTAGAGGGCGGTTCCAATCAGCCCCAGCATTTT. Amino acids: CASSLEGGSNQPQHF.

The rearrangement uses TRBV28 and TRBJ2-3; 8 bases are a match to TRBD2. Germline assignment: CDR1 MDHEN and CDR2 SYDVKM. The CDR3 extends over 16 amino acids. Unmatched junction bases numbered 9, after V lost 3 bases and J lost 4 bases. CDR3 residues: CASSLNSGVGADTQYF. The CDR3 nucleotides are TGTGCCAGCAGTTTGAATAGCGGGGTTGGGGCAGATACGCAGTATTTT.

The J gene is TRBJ1-4, the V gene TRBV25-1; weak D call: TRBD1 (5 bases). With 3 bases removed from V and 4 bases from J, the gap between germline ends came to 12 bases. The germline V gene encodes CDR1 MGHDK and CDR2 SYGVNS. The length of the CDR3 is 15 residues. Here the CDR3 reads CASSDPRVLNEKLFF. In DNA form, the CDR3 reads TGTGCCAGCAGTGATCCCAGGGTGCTTAATGAAAAACTGTTTTTT.

The rearrangement uses TRBV2 and TRBJ2-2; D is undetermined. The germline V gene encodes CDR1 SNHLY and CDR2 FYNNEI. V dropped 2 bases and J dropped 7 bases, with 8 bases sitting between them. The length of the CDR3 is 13 residues. The CDR3 region has the DNA TGTGCCAGCAGTGAAAGGGTGATCGGGGAGCTGTTTTTT. It yields the protein CASSERVIGELFF.

The chain couples TRBV25-1 to TRBJ2-1, with no clear D. Germline values: CDR1 MGHDK, CDR2 SYGVNS. V was cut by 8 bases and J by 0 bases, with 11 bases left in between. The CDR3 is made up of 14 amino acids. CDR3 region: CASLHSGSYNEQFF. Here the CDR3 DNA reads TGTGCCAGCCTGCACTCAGGCTCCTACAATGAGCAGTTCTTC.

The chain has TRBV18 and TRBJ1-1; D not certain. The ends were cut back, 2 bases at V and 6 bases at J, with 13 bases in the middle. Per the germline V gene, CDR1 is KGHSH and CDR2 is LQKENI. The CDR3 loop spans 14 amino acids. In nucleotides, the CDR3 is TGTGCCAGCTCACCAGGGATGGGGAGGGCTGAAGCTTTCTTT. Its translation: CASSPGMGRAEAFF.

V usage is TRBV19 and J usage is TRBJ2-1, with D possibly being TRBD1 (6 bases). This CDR3 comprises 14 residues. The ends were cut back, 11 bases at V and 4 bases at J, with 18 bases in the middle. Germline V gene sequence: CDR1 LNHDA, CDR2 SQIVND (reference sequence). The CDR3 is CAGIRDTEYNEQFF. The CDR3 DNA reads TGTGCCGGGATCCGGGACACGGAATACAATGAGCAGTTCTTC.

The chain links TRBV30 to TRBJ2-5, with TRBD1 matching 7 bases. The germline V gene has CDR1 GTSNPN and CDR2 SVGIG (reference sequence). This CDR3 is built from 14 residues. J gave up 5 bases and V 6 bases, and 12 bases lay outside the gene matches. CDR3 amino acids: CACSRGTASETQYF. Written as DNA, the CDR3 is TGTGCCTGCTCAAGGGGGACAGCGAGCGAGACCCAGTACTTC.

This clone was seen more than once but under ten times. V usage is TRBV10-3 and J usage is TRBJ1-1; D unresolved. Per germline, CDR1 ENHRY and CDR2 SYGVKD. The ends were cut back, 3 bases at V and 4 bases at J, with 12 bases in the middle. The length of the CDR3 is 14 residues. The CDR3 DNA reads TGTGCCATCAGTGACCAGGCCGGAGTCACTGAAGCTTTCTTT. Translating gives CAISDQAGVTEAFF.

The V gene is TRBV7-8, the J gene TRBJ1-5; D possibly corresponds to TRBD1 (5 bases). V was shortened by 1 base and J by 3 bases, with 10 bases between the two germline ends. CDR3 length: 15 amino acids. Germline assignment: CDR1 SGHVS and CDR2 FQNEAQ. In DNA, the CDR3 is TGTGCCAGCAGCTTAGTTCCTGGGGCCAATCAGCCCCAGCATTTT. This sequence encodes CASSLVPGANQPQHF. The whole variable domain, remainder taken from reference TRBV7-8 and TRBJ1-5, is GAGVSQSPRYKVAKRGQDVALRCDPISGHVSLFWYQQALGQGPEFLTYFQNEAQLDKSGLPSDRFFAERPEGSVSTLKIQRTQQEDSAVYLCASSLVPGANQPQHFGDGTRLSIL.

This clone was detected only once. V usage is TRBV11-3 and J usage is TRBJ2-1; D not resolved. Germline CDR1 is SGHNT and CDR2 is YENEEA. The CDR3 contains 16 residues. Trimming took off 0 bases at V and 4 bases at J, with 13 bases between the two ends. The CDR3 loop reads CASSLDAMPGYNEQFF. In DNA form, the CDR3 reads TGTGCCAGCAGCTTAGATGCTATGCCCGGGTACAATGAGCAGTTCTTC.

This chain uses TRBV28 with TRBJ2-1; 9 bases match TRBD2. Germline V CDR1 and CDR2: MDHEN, SYDVKM. The V segment lost 4 bases and the J segment 1 base; nucleotides outside the gene matches: 5. The length of the CDR3 is 16 residues. The CDR3 sequence is CASSSRLAASYNEQFF. The CDR3 nucleotides read TGTGCCAGCAGTTCTCGACTAGCGGCTTCCTACAATGAGCAGTTCTTC.

The J gene is TRBJ2-7, the V gene TRBV15; TRBD2 is a possible D gene (6 bases). With 8 bases removed from V and 5 bases from J, the gap between germline ends came to 19 bases. This CDR3 comprises 14 residues. Germline V CDR1 and CDR2: LNHNV, YYDKDF (reference sequence). The CDR3 protein is CATGGTLTANEQYF. For the CDR3, the DNA is TGTGCCACCGGCGGGACTCTGACAGCGAACGAGCAGTACTTC.

The chain couples TRBV5-4 to TRBJ2-3, with a weak D call TRBD2 (5 bases). The V gene lost 1 base and the J gene lost 6 bases, with 15 bases spanning the gap. There are 15 residues in the CDR3. Germline assignment: CDR1 SGHNT and CDR2 YYREEE (reference sequence). CDR3 sequence: CASSLMSSSRDTQYF. The CDR3 region has the DNA TGTGCCAGCAGCTTGATGTCTAGCTCGCGGGATACGCAGTATTTT.

The J gene is TRBJ1-5, the V gene TRBV27; D is possibly TRBD1 (5 bases). The CDR3 is 12 amino acids. Per the germline V gene, CDR1 is MNHEY and CDR2 is SMNVEV (reference sequence). V was cut by 6 bases and J by 7 bases, with 10 bases left in between. The chain's CDR3 is CASRTGGQPQHF. In DNA form, the CDR3 reads TGTGCCAGCAGGACCGGGGGGCAGCCCCAGCATTTT.

V usage is TRBV5-6 and J usage is TRBJ1-5; 12 positions agree with TRBD1. V lost 6 bases, J lost 4 bases, and 14 bases stayed unmatched. CDR1 is SGHDT and CDR2 is YYEEEE in the germline V gene. The CDR3 length is 18 residues. For the CDR3, the DNA is TGTGCCAGCAACATTTGGGACAGGGGGCTTACGGGGAATCAGCCCCAGCATTTT. Its translation: CASNIWDRGLTGNQPQHF.

This clone was recorded once. J is TRBJ2-3 and V is TRBV20-1; D gene ambiguous. Germline V CDR1 and CDR2: DFQATT, SNEGSKA (reference sequence). The CDR3 runs to 10 residues. The DNA for the CDR3 is TGCACCCAAGGTGGGGATACGCAGTATTTT. Translation gives CTQGGDTQYF.

This sequence joins TRBV19 and TRBJ1-4; D is undetermined. The CDR3 is made up of 12 amino acids. The V and J ends lost 5 bases and 3 bases respectively, with 4 bases between them. The V gene's germline CDR1 is LNHDA and CDR2 SQIVND (reference sequence). Written as DNA, the CDR3 is TGTGCCAGTAGTGTTTCTAATGAAAAACTGTTTTTT. Its translation: CASSVSNEKLFF.

The chain joins TRBV2 to TRBJ1-4; unclear D gene. CDR3 length: 13 residues. Germline V gene sequence: CDR1 SNHLY, CDR2 FYNNEI. V shed 0 bases and J shed 7 bases, with 6 bases lying between them. The CDR3 reads CASSEALFEKLFF. The CDR3 nucleotides are TGTGCCAGCAGTGAAGCCCTCTTTGAAAAACTGTTTTTT.

This clone came up a few times. The rearrangement uses TRBV28 and TRBJ2-7; 9 nucleotides match TRBD1. Germline loops: CDR1 MDHEN, CDR2 SYDVKM. The V and J ends lost 2 bases and 3 bases, in that order; junction bases with no gene match: 5. The CDR3 contains 15 residues. This CDR3 is CASSLPSTGGYEQYF. CDR3 DNA: TGTGCCAGCAGTTTACCTTCGACAGGGGGCTACGAGCAGTACTTC.

This chain links TRBV2 with TRBJ2-5, with 7 bases matching TRBD2. Looked up from germline, CDR1 is SNHLY and CDR2 is FYNNEI. The junction had 10 bases not matched to a gene; V was cut back by 4 bases and J by 5 bases. This CDR3 has 15 residues. The CDR3 nucleotides read TGTGCCAGCAGTGGAGCTAGCGGACTTGGGGAGACCCAGTACTTC. It specifies CASSGASGLGETQYF.

The CDR3 DNA reads as TGTGCCAGCAGCCTCGATATGGGACAGGGCTACGAGCAGTACTTC. Translated, it gives CASSLDMGQGYEQYF. J is TRBJ2-7 and V is TRBV9; 9 nucleotides agree with TRBD1. CDR3 length: 15 amino acids. CDR1 and CDR2 (germline): SGDLS, YYNGEE. V lost 4 bases and J lost 3; bases outside the gene matches: 8. The variable domain in full, completed from reference TRBV9 and TRBJ2-7, reads DSGVTQTPKHLITATGQRVTLRCSPRSGDLSVYWYQQSLDQGLQFLIQYYNGEERAKGNILERFSAQQFPDLHSELNLSSLELGDSALYFCASSLDMGQGYEQYFGPGTRLTVT.